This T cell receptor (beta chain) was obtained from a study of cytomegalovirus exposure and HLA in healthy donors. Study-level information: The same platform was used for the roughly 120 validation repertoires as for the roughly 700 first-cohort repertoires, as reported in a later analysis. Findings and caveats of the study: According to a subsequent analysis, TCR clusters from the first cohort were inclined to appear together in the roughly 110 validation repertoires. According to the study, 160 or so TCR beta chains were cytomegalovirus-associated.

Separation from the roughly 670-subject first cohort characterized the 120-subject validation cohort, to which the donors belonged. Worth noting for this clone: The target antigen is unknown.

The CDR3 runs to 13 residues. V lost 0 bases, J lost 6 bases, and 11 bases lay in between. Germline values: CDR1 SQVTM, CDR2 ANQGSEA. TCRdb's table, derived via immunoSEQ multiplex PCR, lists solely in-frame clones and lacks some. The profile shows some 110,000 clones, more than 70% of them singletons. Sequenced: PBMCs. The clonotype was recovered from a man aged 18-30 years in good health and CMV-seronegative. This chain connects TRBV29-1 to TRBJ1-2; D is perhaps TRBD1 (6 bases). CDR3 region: CSVEDSAGDGYTF. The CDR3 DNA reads TGCAGCGTTGAAGATTCGGCAGGGGATGGCTACACCTTC.